The rows below give T cell receptor beta chains drawn from one sample of a study of beta chain features in type 1 diabetes. Measured with immunoSEQ multiplex PCR; TCRdb has only the in-frame clones, and not every one. The sample yields 330,000 or so clones, about 18% seen once. The specimen was naive CD4+ T cells from blood. These receptors came from a woman aged 18-29 years in good health. Both conserved end residues are trimmed from each CDR3.

cdr3_aa v_call cdr3_length j_call
ASSPVSGGIGEQF TRBV7-2 13 TRBJ2-1
AWSPAIPTVPETQY TRBV30 14 TRBJ2-5
AISESIGNWRGYT TRBV10-3 13 TRBJ1-2
ASSLQAEGYT TRBV7-2 10 TRBJ1-2
AISDSTGRYNEQF TRBV10-3 13 TRBJ2-1
ASSAEPNQPQH TRBV7-9 11 TRBJ1-5
ASSQSGWVNEQF TRBV27 12 TRBJ2-1
AWSQQGTYEQY TRBV30 11 TRBJ2-7
ATSRPTGRQPQH TRBV15 12 TRBJ1-5
ASSLGLAGYNEQF TRBV18 13 TRBJ2-1
ASSPHLAGVYEQY TRBV9 13 TRBJ2-7
ASSLSNRGTAQETQY TRBV27 15 TRBJ2-5
ASSQSGLYQETQY TRBV4-2 13 TRBJ2-5
ASRLQRGAGETQY TRBV5-4 13 TRBJ2-5
ASSSTGMVLNYGYT TRBV5-1 14 TRBJ1-2
ASSRPEAGGSYEQY TRBV7-2 14 TRBJ2-7
ASSVRLAGVDGEQF TRBV5-1 14 TRBJ2-1
ASRDAGGAGNTIY TRBV7-9 13 TRBJ1-3
ASSSFDRGDQPQH TRBV6-5 13 TRBJ1-5
ASSPIMTSGTPTDTQY TRBV9 16 TRBJ2-3
SPSLAGADTQY TRBV29-1 11 TRBJ2-3
SAGSGGYGYT TRBV29-1 10 TRBJ1-2
AWSVLASGRNEQY TRBV30 13 TRBJ2-7
ASSWGLAGGATEQF TRBV5-1 14 TRBJ2-1
ASSGGRAGQPQH TRBV27 12 TRBJ1-5